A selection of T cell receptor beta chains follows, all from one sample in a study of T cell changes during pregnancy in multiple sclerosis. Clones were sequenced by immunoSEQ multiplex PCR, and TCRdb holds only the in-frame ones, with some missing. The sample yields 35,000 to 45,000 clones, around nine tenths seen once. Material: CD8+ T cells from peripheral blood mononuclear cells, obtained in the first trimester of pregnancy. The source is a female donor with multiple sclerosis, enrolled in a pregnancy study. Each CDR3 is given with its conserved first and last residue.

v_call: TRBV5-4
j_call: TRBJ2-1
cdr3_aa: CASSPGTFSYNEQFF

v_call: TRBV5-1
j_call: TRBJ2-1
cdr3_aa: CASSLEPSAGLYNEQFF

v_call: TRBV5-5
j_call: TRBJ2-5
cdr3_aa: CASSLAGGHQETQYF

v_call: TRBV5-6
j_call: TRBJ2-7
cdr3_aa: CASSWTGWGEQYF

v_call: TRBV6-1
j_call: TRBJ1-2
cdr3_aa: CASSESQGTASYGYTF

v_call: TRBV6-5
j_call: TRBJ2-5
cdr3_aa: CASSYRQATFQETQYF

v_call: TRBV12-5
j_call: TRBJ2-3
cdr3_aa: CASGLNLGALAPDTQYF

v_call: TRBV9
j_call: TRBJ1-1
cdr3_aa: CASSQRTGMNTEAFF

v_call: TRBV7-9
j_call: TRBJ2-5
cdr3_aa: CASSWQGDDETQYF

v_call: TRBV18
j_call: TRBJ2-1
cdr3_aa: CASSPPGREGANEQFF

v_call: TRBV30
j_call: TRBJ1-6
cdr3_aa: CASAPIPTVYNSPLHF

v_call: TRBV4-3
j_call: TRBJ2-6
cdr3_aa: CASSQDDSSGANVLTF

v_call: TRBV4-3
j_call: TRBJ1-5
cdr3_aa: CASSPGGGPNQPQHF

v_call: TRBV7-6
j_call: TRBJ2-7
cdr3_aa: CASKAQTGSYEQYF

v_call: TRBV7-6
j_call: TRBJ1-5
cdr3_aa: CASSLSGTGNQPQHF

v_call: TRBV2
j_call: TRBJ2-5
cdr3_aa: CASSEALGGGSETQYF

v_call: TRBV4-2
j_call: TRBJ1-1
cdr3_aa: CASSQDPELNTEAFF

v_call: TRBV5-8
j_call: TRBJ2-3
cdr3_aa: CASSSDRADTQYF

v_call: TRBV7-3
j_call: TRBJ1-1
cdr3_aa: CASSFWGAGQTKYTEAFF

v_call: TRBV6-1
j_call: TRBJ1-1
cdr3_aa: CASSLQAHTEAFF

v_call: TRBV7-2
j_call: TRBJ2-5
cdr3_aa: CASSSLLHREGETQYF

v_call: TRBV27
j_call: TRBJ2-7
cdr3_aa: CASGRTGDSYEQYF

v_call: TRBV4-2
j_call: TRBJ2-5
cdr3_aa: CASSQDGGGAPETQYF

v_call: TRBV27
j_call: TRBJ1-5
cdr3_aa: CASSLSKRFNQPQHF

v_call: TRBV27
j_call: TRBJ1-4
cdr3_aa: CASSFGDRGATNEKLFF

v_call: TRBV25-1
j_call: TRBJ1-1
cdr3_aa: CASSMTGAEAFF

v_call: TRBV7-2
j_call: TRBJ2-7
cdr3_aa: CASTDSSGYEQYF

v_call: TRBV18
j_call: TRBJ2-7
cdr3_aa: CASSPETSAVYEQYF

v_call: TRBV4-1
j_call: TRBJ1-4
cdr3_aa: CASSQDPGRGSEKLFF

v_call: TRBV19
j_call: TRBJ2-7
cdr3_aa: CASSTGTGLNEQYF

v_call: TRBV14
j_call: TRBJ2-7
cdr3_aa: CASSQFAGYEQYF

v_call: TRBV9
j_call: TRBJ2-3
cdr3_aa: CASNSGGGTDTQYF

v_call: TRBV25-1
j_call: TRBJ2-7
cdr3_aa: CASRTGQAALYEQYF

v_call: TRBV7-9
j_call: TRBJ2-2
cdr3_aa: CASSLGRAGGRTGELFF

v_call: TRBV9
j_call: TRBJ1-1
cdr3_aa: CASSLTGFDTEAFF

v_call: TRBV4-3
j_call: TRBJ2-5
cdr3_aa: CASSPTSGGGETQYF

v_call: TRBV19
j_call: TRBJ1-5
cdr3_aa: CASSRQGKNQPQHF

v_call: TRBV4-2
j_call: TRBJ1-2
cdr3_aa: CASRTGQGDGYTF

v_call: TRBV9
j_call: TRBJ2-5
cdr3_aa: CASSVGVAGGPETQYF